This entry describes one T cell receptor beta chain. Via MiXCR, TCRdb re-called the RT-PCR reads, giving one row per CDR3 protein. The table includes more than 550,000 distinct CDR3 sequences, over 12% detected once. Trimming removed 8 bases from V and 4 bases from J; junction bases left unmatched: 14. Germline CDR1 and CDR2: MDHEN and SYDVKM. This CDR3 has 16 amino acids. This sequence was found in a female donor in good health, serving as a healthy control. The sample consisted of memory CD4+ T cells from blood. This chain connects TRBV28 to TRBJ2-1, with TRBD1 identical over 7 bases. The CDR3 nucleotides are TGTGCCAGCCGGACCTTACAGGGGCTGCATTACAATGAGCAGTTCTTC. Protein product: CASRTLQGLHYNEQFF.